The entry below describes one TCR beta chain. This record belongs to a study of blood T cell repertoires in COVID-19. Whole-study context: COVID-19 samples, acute and convalescent, were from the United States, Italy and Spain. PBMCs, B-cell-depleted T cells, or T cells provided the cDNA or gDNA that made up the material.

Produced via immunoSEQ multiplex PCR; TCRdb's table is partial and in-frame only. The sample lists roughly 190,000 clones; around 81% were seen once. It was during active infection that Seattle patients were enrolled and then longitudinally followed. V lost 5 bases and J 4 bases, leaving 11 bases between the germline ends. The length of the CDR3 is 13 residues. The V gene's germline CDR1 is SNHLY and CDR2 FYNNEI. The chain employs TRBV2 and TRBJ1-1, with D uncertain. The receptor was isolated from a woman aged 40 to 50 with COVID-19, enrolled during active disease. Specimen: peripheral blood. CDR3 residues: CASSSEGGTEAFF. In nucleotides, the CDR3 is TGTGCCAGCAGTAGCGAGGGAGGCACTGAAGCTTTCTTT.